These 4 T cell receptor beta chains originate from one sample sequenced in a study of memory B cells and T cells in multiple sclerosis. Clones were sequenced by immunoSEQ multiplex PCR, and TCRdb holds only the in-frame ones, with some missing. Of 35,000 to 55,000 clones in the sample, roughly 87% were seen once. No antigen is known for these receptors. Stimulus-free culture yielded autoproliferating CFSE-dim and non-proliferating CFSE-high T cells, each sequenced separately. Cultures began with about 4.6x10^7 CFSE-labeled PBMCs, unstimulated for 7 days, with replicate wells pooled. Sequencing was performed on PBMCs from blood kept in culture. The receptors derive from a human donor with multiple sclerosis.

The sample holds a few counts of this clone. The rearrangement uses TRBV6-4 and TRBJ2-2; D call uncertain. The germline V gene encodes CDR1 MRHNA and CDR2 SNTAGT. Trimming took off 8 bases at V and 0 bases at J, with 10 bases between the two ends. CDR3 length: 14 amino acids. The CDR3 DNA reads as TGTGCCAGCCGAGACGTTCCGAACACCGGGGAGCTGTTTTTT. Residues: CASRDVPNTGELFF.

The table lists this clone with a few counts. CDR3 in DNA: TGTGCCTCTAAAAGACTAAAGAACACTGAAGCTTTCTTT. It is translated as CASKRLKNTEAFF. This chain links TRBV6-5 with TRBJ1-1; D gene ambiguous. Germline loops: CDR1 MNHEY, CDR2 SVGAGI. The CDR3 is made up of 13 amino acids. V gave up 11 bases and J gave up 1 base, with 14 bases separating them.

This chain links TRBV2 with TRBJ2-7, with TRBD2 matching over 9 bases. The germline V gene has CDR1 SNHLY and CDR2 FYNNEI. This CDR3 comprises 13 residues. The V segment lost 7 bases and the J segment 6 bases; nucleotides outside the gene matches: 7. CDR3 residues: CASMGAGGREQYF. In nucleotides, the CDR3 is TGTGCCAGCATGGGGGCGGGGGGGCGCGAGCAGTACTTC.

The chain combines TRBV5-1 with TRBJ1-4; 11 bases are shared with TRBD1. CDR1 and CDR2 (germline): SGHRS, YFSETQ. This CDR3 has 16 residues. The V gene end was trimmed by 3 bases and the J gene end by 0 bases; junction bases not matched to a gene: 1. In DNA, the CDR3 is TGCGCCAGCAGCTGGACAGGGGGCTCAACTAATGAAAAACTGTTTTTT. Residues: CASSWTGGSTNEKLFF. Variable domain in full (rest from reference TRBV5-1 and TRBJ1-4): KAGVTQTPRYLIKTRGQQVTLSCSPISGHRSVSWYQQTPGQGLQFLFEYFSETQRNKGNFPGRFSGRQFSNSRSEMNVSTLELGDSALYLCASSWTGGSTNEKLFFGSGTQLSVL.